A selection of T cell receptor beta chains follows, all from one sample in a study of T cell repertoires in cytomegalovirus infection. One entry per CDR3 protein, called by TCRdb with MiXCR from the reads. The sample yields approximately 320,000 distinct CDR3 sequences, around a tenth seen once. Material for sequencing was PBMCs. The receptors were gathered from a human donor in good health (CMV status not recorded). Some clones in this sample may be carry-over from other donors' samples. Each CDR3 is given with its conserved first and last residue. The order of the fields is D gene, V gene, clone size, J gene, CDR3 DNA, CDR3 protein. D genes are given only for firm matches. The size of a clone is reported for some rows only, either as once, few or many, or as a class for expanded clones.

>-|TRBV9|-|TRBJ2-1
TGTGCCAGCAGCGTGGACCCCTACCCCAATGAGCAGTTCTTC
CASSVDPYPNEQFF
>-|TRBV7-2|-|TRBJ1-5
TGTGCCAGCAGCTTACAGGGACCCCTCTTTTCATACACCCAGAATCAGCCCCAGCATTTT
CASSLQGPLFSYTQNQPQHF
>-|TRBV6-1|many|TRBJ1-2
TGTGCCAGCAAGGAGGGTCCTAAAGACTACACCTTC
CASKEGPKDYTF
>TRBD2|TRBV7-2|many|TRBJ2-5
TGTGCCAGCAGCCGGTCTACTAGCGGGGGGGCGTCAGAGACCCAGTACTTC
CASSRSTSGGASETQYF
>TRBD1|TRBV7-2|-|TRBJ2-1
TGTGCCAGCAGCAATGACAGGGGGGGTGAGCAGTTCTTC
CASSNDRGGEQFF
>TRBD1|TRBV6-2/TRBV6-3|few|TRBJ2-7
TGTGCCAGCAGTCGACGGGGCAGGGGGAATTACGAGCAGTACTTC
CASSRRGRGNYEQYF
>TRBD2|TRBV12-3/TRBV12-4|few|TRBJ2-1
TGTGCCAGCAGTTTAAGGGCGGGAGGGCCCTCTAGCAATGAGCAGTTCTTC
CASSLRAGGPSSNEQFF
>-|TRBV27|-|TRBJ2-1
TGTGCCAGCAGCCCCGAGCGGAGGAGCTCCTACAATGAGCAGTTCTTC
CASSPERRSSYNEQFF
>-|TRBV7-2|-|TRBJ2-7
TGTGCCAGCAGCTTACCGCCGGGAACCTACGAGCAGTACTTC
CASSLPPGTYEQYF
>-|TRBV28|once|TRBJ1-5
TGTGCCAGTTGGGGACAAAATTGGCAGCCCCAGCATTTT
CASWGQNWQPQHF
>TRBD1|TRBV20-1|few|TRBJ2-1
TGCAGTGCAGACAGGGGAAAGGGGGGCTACAATGAGCAGTTCTTC
CSADRGKGGYNEQFF
>TRBD2|TRBV6-2/TRBV6-3|few|TRBJ2-1
TGTGCCAGCAGCCGAGCGGGAGGCTCCGATGAGCAGTTCTTC
CASSRAGGSDEQFF
>-|TRBV12-5|-|TRBJ2-2
TGTGCTAGTGTCCCCGGAGGGCCGGAAACCGGGGAGCTGTTTTTT
CASVPGGPETGELFF
>TRBD1|TRBV12-3/TRBV12-4|-|TRBJ1-5
TGTGCCAGCAGTCTCCGGGACAGGCCTAACCACCATCAGCCCCAGCATTTT
CASSLRDRPNHHQPQHF
>TRBD2|TRBV24-1|-|TRBJ2-3
TGTGCCACCAGTGATCCGACTAGCGGGGGCGGCACAGATACGCAGTATTTT
CATSDPTSGGGTDTQYF
>-|TRBV12-3/TRBV12-4|-|TRBJ1-2
TGTGCCAGCAAGGCCGCCCCAGATGGCTACACCTTC
CASKAAPDGYTF
>-|TRBV7-8|many|TRBJ2-2
TGTGCCAGCAGCTTAAAGGCAGAGGCCGGGGAGCTGTTTTTT
CASSLKAEAGELFF
>TRBD1|TRBV6-5|many|TRBJ2-5
TGTGCCAGCGTGGCCGGACAGGCCTTACAAGAGACCCAGTACTTC
CASVAGQALQETQYF
>-|TRBV6-5|few|TRBJ2-7
TGTGCCAGCAGGACTACGTTGGGGCCCGCCTACGAGCAGTACTTC
CASRTTLGPAYEQYF
>TRBD2|TRBV4-2|-|TRBJ2-1
TGTGCCAGCAGCCAAGATCCCAGCGGGAGTGAGTTCTTC
CASSQDPSGSEFF
>-|TRBV7-8|many|TRBJ2-7
TGTGCCAGCAGCTTAGGTGGGGGGGCGGACGAGCAGTACTTC
CASSLGGGADEQYF
>-|TRBV25-1|-|TRBJ1-2
TGTGCCAGCAGTGAATTGACCACAGAGGGCTACACCTTC
CASSELTTEGYTF
>TRBD2|TRBV20-1|few|TRBJ2-7
TGCAGTGCTACAGCGACTAGCGGGAGAGGCTACGAGCAGTACTTC
CSATATSGRGYEQYF
>-|TRBV19|-|TRBJ2-4
TGTGCCAGTAGTATGGCCTTAGCCAAAAACATTCAGTACTTC
CASSMALAKNIQYF
>TRBD1|TRBV6-2/TRBV6-3|-|TRBJ1-1
TGTGCCAGCAGAAAAGAAAGACAGGGGCGGACTGAAGCTTTCTTT
CASRKERQGRTEAFF
>-|TRBV5-6|many|TRBJ2-1
TGTGCCAGCACCCCACGGGGGCGCCCCTACAATGAGCAGTTCTTC
CASTPRGRPYNEQFF
>-|TRBV28|many|TRBJ1-3
TGTGCCAGCAGCCCATTTACAAGGGGGACTGGAAACACCATATATTTT
CASSPFTRGTGNTIYF
>TRBD1|TRBV20-1|few|TRBJ2-1
TGCAGTGCGATCGACAGGGGCAATGAGCAGTTCTTC
CSAIDRGNEQFF
>-|TRBV7-6|many|TRBJ2-5
TGTGCCAGCAGCAAACAAGAGACCCAGTACTTC
CASSKQETQYF
>-|TRBV7-2|many|TRBJ1-5
TGTGCCAGCAGCTTAGCTGCCAGTAGCAATCAGCCCCAGCATTTT
CASSLAASSNQPQHF
>-|TRBV12-3/TRBV12-4|few|TRBJ1-1
TGTGCCAGCAGCCAGCGTAGTACAGCGACGATGAACACTGAAGCTTTCTTT
CASSQRSTATMNTEAFF
>-|TRBV4-3|few|TRBJ2-7
TGCGCCAGCAGCCAAGAAGTCTCGGAGTCCTACGAGCAGTACTTC
CASSQEVSESYEQYF
>TRBD1|TRBV10-3|-|TRBJ2-5
TGTGCCATCAGTGAGGAAGGGGGCCCCAATCAAGAGACCCAGTACTTC
CAISEEGGPNQETQYF
>-|TRBV7-2|many|TRBJ2-1
TGTGCCAGCAGCTTATCGGACAGCTCCTACAATGAGCAGTTCTTC
CASSLSDSSYNEQFF
>TRBD1|TRBV11-2|-|TRBJ2-1
TGTGCCAGCAGCCGCGACAGGGGGCATGAGCAGTTCTTC
CASSRDRGHEQFF
>-|TRBV20-1|few|TRBJ1-1
TGCAGTGCCCTTCTCCTCCTGAACACTGAAGCTTTCTTT
CSALLLLNTEAFF
>TRBD1|TRBV12-3/TRBV12-4|-|TRBJ1-6
TGTGCCAGCCGGACGGGACAGGGAGCAAGGACCTATAATTCACCCCTCCACTTT
CASRTGQGARTYNSPLHF
>TRBD2|TRBV12-3/TRBV12-4|-|TRBJ2-1
TGTGCCAGCAGTTTCGGGGGAGCGGGGTCGAGGAATGAGCAGTTCTTC
CASSFGGAGSRNEQFF
>-|TRBV12-3/TRBV12-4|many|TRBJ1-1
TGTGCCAGCAGTTTCAGAGGGCAGAGGAACACTGAAGCTTTCTTT
CASSFRGQRNTEAFF
>-|TRBV20-1|-|TRBJ1-5
TGCAGTGCTAGAGATCCGGACGGCTTGAGGCAGCCCCAGCATTTT
CSARDPDGLRQPQHF
>-|TRBV12-3/TRBV12-4|many|TRBJ2-7
TGTGCCAGCAGGGGAGGACTTAGCCCCTACGAGCAGTACTTC
CASRGGLSPYEQYF
>-|TRBV7-9|-|TRBJ2-7
TGTGCCAGCAGCCCCCAACCGGGACAATGGTCCTACGAGCAGTACTTC
CASSPQPGQWSYEQYF
>-|TRBV11-1|few|TRBJ2-3
TGTGCCAGCAGCAAAAGAGCCGGGGCGGATACGCAGTATTTT
CASSKRAGADTQYF
>-|TRBV4-1|many|TRBJ2-1
TGCGCCACCTCAGGGCGACTCTCCTACAATGAGCAGTTCTTC
CATSGRLSYNEQFF
>-|TRBV30|few|TRBJ2-5
TGTGCCTGGAGCCGGGACATAGGGTTCTCGGAGACCCAGTACTTC
CAWSRDIGFSETQYF
>-|TRBV5-8|-|TRBJ2-3
TGTGCCAGCATCTCGGAAAGGGGGAACACAGATACGCAGTATTTT
CASISERGNTDTQYF
>TRBD1|TRBV6-5|-|TRBJ2-7
TGTGCCAGCAGCCACACCCGGGACAGGGGATCCGAGCAGTACTTC
CASSHTRDRGSEQYF
>TRBD1|TRBV30|-|TRBJ1-4
TGTGCCTGGGAACAGGGGAGTGGAGAAAAACTGTTTTTT
CAWEQGSGEKLFF
>-|TRBV4-1|few|TRBJ1-6
TGCGCCAGCAGCCAAGAGTCAGGGGCCTATAATTCACCCCTCCACTTT
CASSQESGAYNSPLHF
>-|TRBV6-2/TRBV6-3|many|TRBJ1-1
TGTGCCAGCATAAAGACTTCCGGGAACACTGAAGCTTTCTTT
CASIKTSGNTEAFF
>-|TRBV7-9|few|TRBJ2-5
TGTGCCAGCAGCCCAAGGACACTCGTTATAACCCAGTACTTC
CASSPRTLVITQYF
>-|TRBV7-8|many|TRBJ2-1
TGTGCCAGCAGCTTTCTGGATCTCTACAATGAGCAGTTCTTC
CASSFLDLYNEQFF
>-|TRBV12-3/TRBV12-4|few|TRBJ2-2
TGTGCCACTCGGGAGGACAGTCGGGAGTCCGGGGAGCTGTTTTTT
CATREDSRESGELFF
>TRBD1|TRBV30|few|TRBJ2-1
TGTGCCTGGCAGGGGGTCGGTGAGCAGTTCTTC
CAWQGVGEQFF
>TRBD1|TRBV7-4|few|TRBJ2-1
TGTGCCAGCAGCTTCCGGACAGGGGCCCTCGACAATGAGCAGTTCTTC
CASSFRTGALDNEQFF
>-|TRBV10-3|many|TRBJ1-6
TGTGCCATCAGTGCAGACACCTCTTATAATTCACCCCTCCACTTT
CAISADTSYNSPLHF
>TRBD1|TRBV7-2|many|TRBJ1-2
TGTGCCAGCAGCTCACCCACCGGGACAGGGGCCGGCTACACCTTC
CASSSPTGTGAGYTF
>TRBD1|TRBV7-2|many|TRBJ2-5
TGTGCCAGCAGCTTAGGGACAGGGGGCGCGAAGACCCAGTACTTC
CASSLGTGGAKTQYF
>-|TRBV18|few|TRBJ1-5
TGTGCCAGCTCACCTGGAGGGGACAATCAGCCCCAGCATTTT
CASSPGGDNQPQHF
>TRBD2|TRBV19|-|TRBJ2-1
TGTGCCAGTAGTATAGAGAGCGGGAGATCCTACAATGAGCAGTTCTTC
CASSIESGRSYNEQFF